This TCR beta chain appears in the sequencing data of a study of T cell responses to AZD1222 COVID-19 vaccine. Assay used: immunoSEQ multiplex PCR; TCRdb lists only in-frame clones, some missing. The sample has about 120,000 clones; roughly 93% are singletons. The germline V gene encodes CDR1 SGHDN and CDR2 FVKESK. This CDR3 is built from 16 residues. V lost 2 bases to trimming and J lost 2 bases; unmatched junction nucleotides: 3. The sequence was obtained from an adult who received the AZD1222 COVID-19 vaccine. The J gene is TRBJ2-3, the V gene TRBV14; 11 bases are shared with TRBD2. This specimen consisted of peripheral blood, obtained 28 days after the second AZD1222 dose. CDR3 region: CASSQRLAGYTDTQYF. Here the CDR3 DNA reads TGTGCCAGCAGCCAACGACTAGCGGGATACACAGATACGCAGTATTTT.